The rows below give T cell receptor beta chains drawn from one sample of a study of cytotoxic CD8 clonotypes in ibrutinib-treated CLL. Data came from immunoSEQ multiplex PCR; TCRdb stores just in-frame clones and leaves some out. The table shows 300,000 or so clones, with 67% occurring only once. Source: PBMCs, taken after 36 months of ibrutinib treatment. The receptor source for this set is a human donor with chronic lymphocytic leukemia. CDR3s leave out the opening cysteine and the closing phenylalanine or tryptophan. The order of the fields is V gene, CDR3 protein.

TRBV11-2 ASSPSISSYEQY
TRBV5-1 ASSLWDRTYEQY
TRBV10-3 AIGEVYEQY
TRBV19 ASSIWAGGVYDGYT
TRBV28 ASSLSYGRSSYNEQF
TRBV28 ASRPDRYEQY
TRBV9 ASSVGSGYGYT
TRBV18 ASSPDMTWELF
TRBV2 ASSEIGGINEQF
TRBV10-1 ASSDTDYGYT
TRBV5-4 ASSLSSSTGELF
TRBV5-1 ASSRGSTGSSVSPLH
TRBV6-5 ASSYSTGWTEAF
TRBV4-1 ASSQEEGGETQY
TRBV28 ASSLVGWGVGGANVLT
TRBV2 ASSPFPGVRAYGYT
TRBV6-6 ASSYSQFRGNEKLF
TRBV15 ATSSLLGLLGYGYT
TRBV5-1 ASSITGKKIYEQY
TRBV18 ASSPQGFEQY
TRBV5-1 ASSLGTGTETQY
TRBV10-2 ASSVGSYTGELF
TRBV9 ASSVNLGTSGSDEQF
TRBV2 ARGKPGQGASNYGYT
TRBV5-6 ASSLTGGRYNEQF
TRBV27 ASSQTGGGTEAF
TRBV4-1 ASSQEDPRASGGTDTQY
TRBV28 ASEPWSNQPQH
TRBV5-1 ASSWGRGNGDTEAF
TRBV9 ASSVAWTGNQETQY
TRBV7-2 ASSLATGRMLRNEQF
TRBV5-1 ASTDRGLEYNEQF
TRBV11-2 ASSFFTRGETQY
TRBV29-1 SVEGQARDSGNTIY
TRBV18 ASSPGDTYEQY
TRBV19 ASSMTQLVEPQH
TRBV7-8 ASNQGGLADEQY
TRBV5-4 ASSLGAHPDSPLH
TRBV7-9 ASSLPSAEETQY
TRBV11-2 ASSQPSGRHNEQF
TRBV5-1 ASSGLGHDSPLH
TRBV29-1 SVVEGGEKTQY
TRBV7-8 ASSLGLPGDEQY
TRBV27 ASSYGRDSTYEQY
TRBV19 ASSPTRASGTEAF
TRBV29-1 SVHNGPAANYGYT
TRBV4-2 ASSPRLGVATQY
TRBV18 ASSPESPSSPLH
TRBV7-6 ASSLVPDRGGYGYT
TRBV11-2 ASSLGSGSAYEQY
TRBV7-8 ASSWTGREQF
TRBV5-1 ASSLGWGQGNTGELF
TRBV7-2 ASSLQGSSGEQY
TRBV9 ASSKLAGVGGEQF
TRBV11-2 ASSLGNRGLNSPLH
TRBV6-5 ASSYSKTPGGYT
TRBV23-1 ASSQPGTGLRGYT
TRBV27 ASSKSSYEQY
TRBV5-1 ASGHRGPASTDTQY